One and the same sample provided the 6 T cell receptor beta chains below, sequenced in a study of cytomegalovirus exposure and HLA in healthy donors. Amplification used 60 Vbeta primers and 13 Jbeta primers. Clones were sequenced by immunoSEQ multiplex PCR, and TCRdb holds only the in-frame ones, with some missing. This sample contains approximately 120,000 clones. Sequenced sample: PBMCs. All receptors come from a young man in good health and CMV-seronegative.

The chain recombines TRBV27 with TRBJ1-5; no clear D gene. The CDR3 totals 16 residues. V was pared by 5 bases and J by 4 bases, with 18 bases between. Germline CDR1 and CDR2: MNHEY and SMNVEV (reference sequence). CDR3 in DNA: TGTGCCAGCAGTCCAACGGGTCCCCTCGGTAATCAGCCCCAGCATTTT. This codes for CASSPTGPLGNQPQHF.

This sequence joins TRBV10-3 and TRBJ2-7, with 10 bases fitting TRBD1. Germline values: CDR1 ENHRY, CDR2 SYGVKD. This CDR3 comprises 14 residues. The V and J ends lost 6 bases and 2 bases, in that order; junction bases with no gene match: 4. The DNA of the CDR3 is TGTGCCATCAGCCGGGACAGGGGCGCCTACGAGCAGTACTTC. The encoded protein is CAISRDRGAYEQYF.

The rearrangement joins TRBV30 to TRBJ2-3; 13 nucleotides line up with TRBD2. The germline V gene encodes CDR1 GTSNPN and CDR2 SVGIG (reference sequence). This CDR3 comprises 15 residues. V lost 2 bases and J lost 3; bases outside the gene matches: 2. The CDR3 DNA reads TGTGCCTGGAGTTGGACTAGCGGGAGAACAGATACGCAGTATTTT. Amino acids: CAWSWTSGRTDTQYF.

The chain carries TRBV25-1 and TRBJ1-1; possible D gene TRBD1, 6 bases. Germline V CDR1 and CDR2: MGHDK, SYGVNS. The V and J ends lost 8 bases and 6 bases respectively, with 10 bases between them. CDR3 length: 11 residues. Here the CDR3 DNA reads TGTGCCAGCGTCAGGGGACCTGAAGCTTTCTTT. This translates into CASVRGPEAFF.

The CDR3, as DNA: TGTGCCAGCAGCCGCGGGCGGACAGGGGAGAAATTTGGAGCTTTCTTT. It yields the protein CASSRGRTGEKFGAFF. The genes are TRBV7-9 and TRBJ1-1; 9 positions match TRBD1. This CDR3 has 16 amino acids. With 5 bases clipped from V and 10 bases from J, the junction kept 17 bases outside the gene matches. Per germline, CDR1 SEHNR and CDR2 FQNEAQ (reference sequence).

The genes are TRBV6-4 and TRBJ2-1; no definite D call. The CDR3 spans 13 residues. V gave up 5 bases and J gave up 3 bases, with 8 bases separating them. CDR1 is MRHNA and CDR2 is SNTAGT in the germline V gene. The CDR3 region has the DNA TGTGCCAGCAGTCAGGATTTCTACAATGAGCAGTTCTTC. Protein sequence: CASSQDFYNEQFF.